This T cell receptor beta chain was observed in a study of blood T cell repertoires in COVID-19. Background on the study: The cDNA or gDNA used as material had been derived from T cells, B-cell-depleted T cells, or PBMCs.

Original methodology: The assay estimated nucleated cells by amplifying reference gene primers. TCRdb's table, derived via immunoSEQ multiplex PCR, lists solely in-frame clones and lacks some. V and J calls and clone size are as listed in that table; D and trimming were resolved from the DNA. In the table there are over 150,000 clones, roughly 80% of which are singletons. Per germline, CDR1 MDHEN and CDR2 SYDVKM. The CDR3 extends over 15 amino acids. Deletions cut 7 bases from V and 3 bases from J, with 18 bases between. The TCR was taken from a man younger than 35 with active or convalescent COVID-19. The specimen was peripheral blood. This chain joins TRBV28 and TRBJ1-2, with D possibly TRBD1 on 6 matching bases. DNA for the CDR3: TGTGCCAGCAACCAAAATGGGGGGGGCGACTATGGCTACACCTTC. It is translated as CASNQNGGGDYGYTF.